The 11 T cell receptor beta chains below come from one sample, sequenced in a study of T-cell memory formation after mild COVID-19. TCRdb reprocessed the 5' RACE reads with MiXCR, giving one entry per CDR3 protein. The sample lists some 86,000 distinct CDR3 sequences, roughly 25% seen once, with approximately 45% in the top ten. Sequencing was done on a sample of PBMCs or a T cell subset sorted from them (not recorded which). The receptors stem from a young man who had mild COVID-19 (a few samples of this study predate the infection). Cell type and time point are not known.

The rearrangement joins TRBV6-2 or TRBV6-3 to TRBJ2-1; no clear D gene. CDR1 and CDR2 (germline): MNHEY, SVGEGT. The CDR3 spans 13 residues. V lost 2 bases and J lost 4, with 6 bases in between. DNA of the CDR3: TGTGCCAGCAGTTACGGCAGATACAATGAGCAGTTCTTC. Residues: CASSYGRYNEQFF.

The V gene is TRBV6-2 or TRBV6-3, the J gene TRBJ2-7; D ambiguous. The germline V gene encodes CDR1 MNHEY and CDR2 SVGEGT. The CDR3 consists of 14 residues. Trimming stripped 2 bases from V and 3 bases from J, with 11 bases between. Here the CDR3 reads CASSYGSSDYEQYF. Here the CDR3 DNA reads TGTGCCAGCAGTTACGGTTCGTCCGACTACGAGCAGTACTTC.

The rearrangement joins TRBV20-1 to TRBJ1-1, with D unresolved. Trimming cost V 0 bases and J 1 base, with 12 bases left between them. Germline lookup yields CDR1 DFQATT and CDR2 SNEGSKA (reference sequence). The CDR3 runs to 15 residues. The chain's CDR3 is CSARDDVAPNTEAFF. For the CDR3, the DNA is TGCAGTGCTAGAGATGACGTGGCGCCGAACACTGAAGCTTTCTTT.

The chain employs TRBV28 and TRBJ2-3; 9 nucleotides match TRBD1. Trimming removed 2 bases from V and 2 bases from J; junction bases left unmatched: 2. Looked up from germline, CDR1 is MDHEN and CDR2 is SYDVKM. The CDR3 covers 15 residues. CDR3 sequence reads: CASSLGDRATDTQYF. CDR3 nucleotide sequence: TGTGCCAGCAGTTTAGGGGACAGGGCCACAGATACGCAGTATTTT.

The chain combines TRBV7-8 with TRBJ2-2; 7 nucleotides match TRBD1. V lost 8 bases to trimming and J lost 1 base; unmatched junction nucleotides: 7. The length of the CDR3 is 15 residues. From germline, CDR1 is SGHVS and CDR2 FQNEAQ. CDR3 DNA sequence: TGTGCCAGCGAAAAGCAGGGGGAGAACACCGGGGAGCTGTTTTTT. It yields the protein CASEKQGENTGELFF.

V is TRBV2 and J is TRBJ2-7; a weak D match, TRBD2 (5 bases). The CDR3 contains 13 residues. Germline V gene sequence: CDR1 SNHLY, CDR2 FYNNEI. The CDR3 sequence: CASSEARMGSLVV. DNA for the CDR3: TGTGCCAGCAGTGAAGCGCGGATGGGGAGTTTGGTCGTC.

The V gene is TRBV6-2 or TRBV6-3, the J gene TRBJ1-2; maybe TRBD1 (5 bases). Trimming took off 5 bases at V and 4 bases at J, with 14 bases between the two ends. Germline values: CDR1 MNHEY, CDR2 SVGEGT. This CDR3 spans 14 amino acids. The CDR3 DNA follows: TGTGCCAGCAGTCAAAAAGGGACGTTCTATGGCTACACCTTC. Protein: CASSQKGTFYGYTF.

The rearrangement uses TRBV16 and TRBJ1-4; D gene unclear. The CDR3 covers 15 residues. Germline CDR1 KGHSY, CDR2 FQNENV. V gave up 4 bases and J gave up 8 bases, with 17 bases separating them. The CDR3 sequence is CASSPYLGESEKLFF. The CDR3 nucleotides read TGTGCCAGCAGCCCTTACCTCGGGGAAAGCGAAAAACTGTTTTTT.

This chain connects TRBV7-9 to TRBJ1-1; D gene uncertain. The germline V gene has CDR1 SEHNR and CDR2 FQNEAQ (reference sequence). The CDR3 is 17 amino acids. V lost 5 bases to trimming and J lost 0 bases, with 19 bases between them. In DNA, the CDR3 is TGTGCCAGCAGCAAACACGTGCAGGCACCCATGAACACTGAAGCTTTCTTT. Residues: CASSKHVQAPMNTEAFF. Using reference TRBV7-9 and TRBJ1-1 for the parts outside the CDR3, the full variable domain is DTGVSQNPRHKITKRGQNVTFRCDPISEHNRLYWYRQTLGQGPEFLTYFQNEAQLEKSRLLSDRFSAERPKGSFSTLEIQRTEQGDSAMYLCASSKHVQAPMNTEAFFGQGTRLTVV.

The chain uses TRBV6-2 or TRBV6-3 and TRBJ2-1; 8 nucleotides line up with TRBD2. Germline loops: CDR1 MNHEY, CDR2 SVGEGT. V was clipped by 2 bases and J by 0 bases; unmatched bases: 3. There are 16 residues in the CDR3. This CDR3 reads CASSYGTRDSYNEQFF. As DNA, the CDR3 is TGTGCCAGCAGTTACGGGACTAGAGACTCCTACAATGAGCAGTTCTTC.

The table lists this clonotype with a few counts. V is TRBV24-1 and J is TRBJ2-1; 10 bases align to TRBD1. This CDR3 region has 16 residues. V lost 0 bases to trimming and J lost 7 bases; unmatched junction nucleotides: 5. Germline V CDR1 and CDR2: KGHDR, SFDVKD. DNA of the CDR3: TGTGCCACCAGTGATTTGGAGGACAGGGGGACAAATGAGCAGTTCTTC. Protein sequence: CATSDLEDRGTNEQFF.